One sample yielded the 19 T cell receptor beta chains listed below, sequenced in a study of shared clonotypes between healthy human individuals. Naive CD8 cells comprised CD45RO-negative, CCR7-positively selected cells, excluding terminally differentiated effector memory CD45RA+ cells. The table came from immunoSEQ multiplex PCR; TCRdb's copy has only in-frame clones and leaves some out. Of about 680,000 clones in the sample, about 91% were seen once. Material for sequencing was naive CD8+ T cells sorted from blood. The source is a man aged 25 to 45 in good health.

The V gene is TRBV6-5, the J gene TRBJ1-2; 7 bases match TRBD1. The V gene's germline CDR1 is MNHEY and CDR2 SVGAGI. The V segment lost 1 base and the J segment 3 bases; nucleotides outside the gene matches: 2. CDR3 size: 14 residues. CDR3 nucleotides: TGTGCCAGCAGTTACTGGACAGGAGACTATGGCTACACCTTC. Its protein is CASSYWTGDYGYTF.

This clone was recorded once. This rearrangement joins TRBV7-7 to TRBJ2-5, with D possibly being TRBD1 (6 bases). The CDR3 length is 14 residues. V was cut by 1 base and J by 3 bases, with 9 bases left in between. Looked up from germline, CDR1 is SSHAT and CDR2 is FNYEAQ (reference sequence). The CDR3 DNA is TGTGCCAGCAGCTTAGATGCAGGGGAAGAGACCCAGTACTTC. It encodes CASSLDAGEETQYF.

V and J are TRBV7-9 and TRBJ2-2; the D call may be TRBD1 or TRBD2 (6 bases each). V lost 1 base to trimming and J lost 7 bases, with 13 bases between them. Germline CDR1 reads SEHNR; CDR2 reads FQNEAQ (reference sequence). The CDR3 is 15 residues long. CDR3 coding DNA: TGTGCCAGCAGCTTAGAGATCGGGGGCCACGGGGAGCTGTTTTTT. Its protein is CASSLEIGGHGELFF.

The table lists this clone with a few counts. The chain recombines TRBV19 with TRBJ2-1; 13 bases are a match to TRBD2. V shed 5 bases and J 0 bases; nucleotides not matched to a gene: 7. The CDR3 covers 18 residues. Germline-derived CDR1 and CDR2 are LNHDA and SQIVND (reference sequence). The CDR3 reads CASSPGTSGISSYNEQFF. The CDR3 bases are TGTGCCAGTAGTCCCGGGACTAGCGGGATTAGCTCCTACAATGAGCAGTTCTTC.

The rearrangement links TRBV2 to TRBJ2-7; the D is unclear. CDR1 is SNHLY, CDR2 FYNNEI, per germline. The CDR3 covers 16 residues. The germline V and J ends were trimmed by 2 bases and 5 bases, with 19 bases remaining between them. The CDR3 region has the DNA TGTGCCAGCAGTGAAAGACGCACTCTTGGGCAGAACGAGCAGTACTTC. Its protein is CASSERRTLGQNEQYF.

The V gene is TRBV19, the J gene TRBJ2-2, with no clear D. From germline, CDR1 is LNHDA and CDR2 SQIVND (reference sequence). The length of the CDR3 is 15 residues. Trimming stripped 3 bases from V and 5 bases from J, with 13 bases between. DNA for the CDR3: TGTGCCAGTAGTATCCCCTGGACCGTAACCGGGGAGCTGTTTTTT. Its translation is CASSIPWTVTGELFF.

The rearrangement links TRBV28 to TRBJ2-7; no firm D call. With 2 bases removed from V and 0 bases from J, the gap between germline ends came to 11 bases. The CDR3 runs 15 residues. The germline V gene has CDR1 MDHEN and CDR2 SYDVKM. CDR3 bases: TGTGCCAGCAGTTTAGTCGGCCAGAACTCCTACGAGCAGTACTTC. Its translation is CASSLVGQNSYEQYF.

This clone has a single count. The V call is TRBV27, the J call TRBJ2-7, with 11 bases fitting TRBD1. V lost 1 base and J lost 1; bases outside the gene matches: 6. The CDR3 contains 17 residues. Germline loops: CDR1 MNHEY, CDR2 SMNVEV (reference sequence). CDR3 DNA sequence: TGTGCCAGCAGTTTATTGGGGGACAGGGGGTATTCCTACGAGCAGTACTTC. It encodes CASSLLGDRGYSYEQYF.

This rearrangement joins TRBV15 to TRBJ1-3; D uncertain. Trimming shortened V by 0 bases and J by 0 bases, and 12 bases separated the two germline ends. Germline values: CDR1 LNHNV, CDR2 YYDKDF (reference sequence). This CDR3 region has 17 residues. CDR3 region: CATSRESGSLSGNTIYF. The CDR3 region has the DNA TGTGCCACCAGCAGAGAGAGTGGCAGCCTCTCTGGAAACACCATATATTTT.

About this clone: Other nucleotide sequences in the sample specify the same CDR3. This chain uses TRBV7-9 with TRBJ1-1, with D maybe TRBD1 (6 bases). Between the trimmed V and J ends, which lost 1 base and 1 base, there was a span of 7 bases. The germline CDR1 and CDR2 sequences are SEHNR and FQNEAQ (reference sequence). The CDR3 has 14 amino acids. CDR3 sequence (DNA): TGTGCCAGCAGCTTAGTGGACAGGAACACTGAAGCTTTCTTT. It translates to CASSLVDRNTEAFF.

V gene TRBV4-2 combines with J gene TRBJ2-2; D assignment may be TRBD1 or TRBD2 (5 bases each). CDR3 length: 12 amino acids. V was cut by 8 bases and J by 3 bases, with 7 bases left in between. Germline values: CDR1 LGHNA, CDR2 YNFKEQ. CDR3 region: CASGGYTGELFF. CDR3 nucleotide sequence: TGTGCCAGCGGGGGATACACCGGGGAGCTGTTTTTT.

The chain uses TRBV12-5 and TRBJ2-3; D remains unclear. V was clipped by 3 bases and J by 1 base, with 11 bases between them. CDR3 length: 15 residues. Germline assignment: CDR1 LGHNT and CDR2 FRNRAP. The CDR3 protein is CASGFVVSGTDTQYF. The CDR3 DNA follows: TGTGCTAGTGGTTTCGTAGTTTCTGGCACAGATACGCAGTATTTT.

The chain links TRBV5-5 to TRBJ1-1, with TRBD1 matching 7 bases. The CDR3 consists of 15 residues. The V segment lost 5 bases and the J segment 1 base; nucleotides outside the gene matches: 8. The germline CDR1 and CDR2 sequences are SGHKS and YYEKEE (reference sequence). The chain's CDR3 is CASRIDRAWNTEAFF. The CDR3 bases are TGTGCCAGCAGAATAGACAGGGCATGGAACACTGAAGCTTTCTTT.

As regards this clone: This same CDR3 is encoded by further DNA sequences in the sample. V is TRBV29-1 and J is TRBJ1-2; TRBD1 matches 8 bases. CDR1 is SQVTM, CDR2 ANQGSEA, per germline. V shed 6 bases and J 6 bases; nucleotides not matched to a gene: 6. The CDR3 runs to 12 residues. CDR3 in amino acids: CSVVDREDGYTF. The CDR3 DNA reads TGCAGCGTGGTGGACAGGGAGGATGGCTACACCTTC.

This rearrangement joins TRBV28 to TRBJ2-1; a possible D gene is TRBD1 (6 bases). CDR1 MDHEN and CDR2 SYDVKM come from the germline V gene. V shed 3 bases and J shed 0 bases, with 12 bases lying between them. The CDR3 is 16 amino acids. The CDR3 DNA reads TGTGCCAGCAGTTTGAGGGGGACCGGCTCCTACAATGAGCAGTTCTTC. Its protein product is CASSLRGTGSYNEQFF.

This chain joins TRBV2 and TRBJ2-6; 7 positions agree with TRBD1. With 8 bases clipped from V and 0 bases from J, the junction kept 1 base outside the gene matches. Looked up from germline, CDR1 is SNHLY and CDR2 is FYNNEI. The CDR3 extends over 14 amino acids. As DNA, the CDR3 is TGTGCCAGCTGGGACAGCTCTGGGGCCAACGTCCTGACTTTC. This sequence encodes CASWDSSGANVLTF.

This clone occurred once. Other DNA variants within this sample encode the same CDR3. The V call is TRBV5-1, the J call TRBJ2-5, with 11 bases identical to TRBD2. Trimming at V came to 0 bases and at J to 5 bases, leaving 6 bases not matched to a gene. Germline CDR1 is SGHRS and CDR2 is YFSETQ. The CDR3 is 16 residues long. The CDR3 DNA follows: TGCGCCAGCAGCTTGGCGCTAGCGGGAGGCCGGGAGACCCAGTACTTC. Amino acid sequence: CASSLALAGGRETQYF.

The chain combines TRBV28 with TRBJ2-3; tentative D call: TRBD1 (5 bases). The germline CDR1 and CDR2 sequences are MDHEN and SYDVKM. CDR3 length equals 14 residues. The V gene lost 10 bases and the J gene lost 4 bases, with 18 bases spanning the gap. CDR3 in amino acids: CATLKGLGADTQYF. In DNA form, the CDR3 reads TGTGCCACCCTGAAGGGGCTAGGAGCAGATACGCAGTATTTT.

The genes are TRBV9 and TRBJ2-3, with a possible D match to TRBD2 (6 bases). Deletions cut 0 bases from V and 5 bases from J, with 13 bases between. CDR1 is SGDLS and CDR2 is YYNGEE in the germline V gene. The CDR3 is 15 residues long. Here the CDR3 DNA reads TGTGCCAGCAGCGTAGATGGAGGGGAAGAAGATACGCAGTATTTT. As protein: CASSVDGGEEDTQYF.